The 28 T cell receptor beta chains reported below all come from one sample, sequenced in a study of blood T cell repertoires in COVID-19. Data came from immunoSEQ multiplex PCR; TCRdb stores just in-frame clones and leaves some out. This table holds about 480,000 clones, over 75% found once. Sequencing was done on a sample of PBMCs or T cells enriched from blood (not recorded which). These receptors were obtained from a woman aged 40 to 50 who had recovered from COVID-19.

Only one count was recorded for this clone. This chain links TRBV5-6 with TRBJ2-7, with D perhaps matching TRBD2 (6 bases). V dropped 4 bases and J dropped 3 bases, with 8 bases sitting between them. Germline CDR1 SGHDT, CDR2 YYEEEE. This CDR3 spans 12 amino acids. CDR3 nucleotides: TGTGCCAGCAGCCGGGACTTCTACGAGCAGTACTTC. Amino acid sequence: CASSRDFYEQYF.

As for this clone: At the DNA level, this CDR3 is encoded by other sequences in the same sample as well. The V gene is TRBV7-9, the J gene TRBJ1-2, with D tentatively TRBD1 (6 bases). The CDR3 spans 13 residues. Germline V gene sequence: CDR1 SEHNR, CDR2 FQNEAQ (reference sequence). V was clipped by 4 bases and J by 2 bases, with 8 bases between them. CDR3 residues: CASSSQGNYGYTF. The CDR3, as DNA: TGTGCCAGCAGCTCGCAGGGGAACTATGGCTACACCTTC.

The V call is TRBV14, the J call TRBJ2-7; 7 nucleotides agree with TRBD1. CDR3 length: 15 amino acids. Per the germline V gene, CDR1 is SGHDN and CDR2 is FVKESK. V dropped 1 base and J dropped 1; count of bases not matched to a gene: 4. The CDR3 protein is CASSQGTGPSYEQYF. CDR3 DNA: TGTGCCAGCAGCCAAGGGACAGGACCTTCCTACGAGCAGTACTTC.

The chain couples TRBV29-1 to TRBJ2-2, with TRBD1 as a possible D gene (5 bases). Trimming pared 7 bases from V and 4 bases from J, leaving 7 bases between. CDR3 length: 11 amino acids. Germline V gene data show CDR1 as SQVTM and CDR2 as ANQGSEA. CDR3 in amino acids: CSGQFTGELFF. CDR3 nucleotides: TGCAGCGGACAGTTCACCGGGGAGCTGTTTTTT.

This chain connects TRBV3-1 (or the pseudogene TRBV3-2) to TRBJ1-2; D not resolved. Germline values: CDR1 LGHDT, CDR2 YNNKEL (reference sequence). The CDR3 loop spans 13 amino acids. With 3 bases removed from V and 2 bases from J, the gap between germline ends came to 7 bases. The CDR3 bases are TGTGCCAGCAGCCAGGTGAGGAACTATGGCTACACCTTC. The encoded protein is CASSQVRNYGYTF.

The chain recombines TRBV7-9 with TRBJ2-3; TRBD2 matches 8 bases. Germline V gene lookup returns CDR1 SEHNR and CDR2 FQNEAQ (reference sequence). J was trimmed by 9 bases and V by 5 bases; bases with no gene match: 19. The CDR3 covers 17 residues. CDR3 nucleotides: TGTGCCAGCAGCCTCGAACTAGCGGAGGGGAAGTGGTGGACGCAGTATTTT. Protein sequence: CASSLELAEGKWWTQYF.

The V gene is TRBV5-5, the J gene TRBJ1-4; no definite D call. Trimming took off 3 bases at V and 5 bases at J, with 11 bases between the two ends. The CDR3 runs 14 residues. CDR1 and CDR2 from the germline V gene are SGHKS and YYEKEE (reference sequence). As DNA, the CDR3 is TGTGCCAGCAGCTACTCGGGAGGGAATGAAAAACTGTTTTTT. It encodes CASSYSGGNEKLFF. The whole variable domain, remainder taken from reference TRBV5-5 and TRBJ1-4, is DAGVTQSPTHLIKTRGQQVTLRCSPISGHKSVSWYQQVLGQGPQFIFQYYEKEERGRGNFPDRFSARQFPNYSSELNVNALLLGDSALYLCASSYSGGNEKLFFGSGTQLSVL.

The sample holds one count of this clone. The rearrangement links TRBV2 to TRBJ1-1, with D possibly being TRBD1 (6 bases). CDR1 and CDR2 (germline): SNHLY, FYNNEI. This CDR3 comprises 14 residues. The ends were cut back, 3 bases at V and 10 bases at J, with 18 bases in the middle. The CDR3 nucleotides read TGTGCCAGCAGTGAGCCGACTAACAGGGTTACAGCTTTCTTT. Translated: CASSEPTNRVTAFF. Supplemented by reference TRBV2 and TRBJ1-1, the full variable domain reads EPEVTQTPSHQVTQMGQEVILRCVPISNHLYFYWYRQILGQKVEFLVSFYNNEISEKSEIFDDQFSVERPDGSNFTLKIRSTKLEDSAMYFCASSEPTNRVTAFFGQGTRLTVV.

The chain carries TRBV12-3 or TRBV12-4 and TRBJ1-2, with no clear D. This CDR3 region has 13 residues. Trimming took off 5 bases at V and 8 bases at J, with 15 bases between the two ends. The CDR3 spells CASSRDTPIGYTF. Written as DNA, the CDR3 is TGTGCCAGCAGTCGAGACACTCCGATCGGCTACACCTTC.

The J gene is TRBJ1-1, the V gene TRBV10-3, with D uncertain. The V end lost 7 bases, the J end lost 2 bases, and 11 bases lay between the germline ends. This CDR3 comprises 13 residues. Per germline, CDR1 ENHRY and CDR2 SYGVKD. CDR3 in amino acids: CAIKKEGNTEAFF. The CDR3 DNA sequence: TGTGCCATCAAGAAGGAGGGTAACACTGAAGCTTTCTTT.

This clone was counted once. The chain uses TRBV2 and TRBJ2-6, with 9 positions matching TRBD1. Losses at the gene ends were 4 bases for V and 0 bases for J; bases not matched to a gene: 7. This CDR3 has 18 amino acids. Germline V gives CDR1 SNHLY, CDR2 FYNNEI. The CDR3 DNA sequence: TGTGCCAGCAGTGTTAAACAGGGGGCATACTCTGGGGCCAACGTCCTGACTTTC. Its translation: CASSVKQGAYSGANVLTF.

This chain connects TRBV10-1 to TRBJ2-7; D not certain. Trimming stripped 4 bases from V and 2 bases from J, with 9 bases between. Germline assignment: CDR1 WNHNN and CDR2 SYGVQD (reference sequence). CDR3 size: 13 residues. Written as DNA, the CDR3 is TGCGCCAGCAGTGTAACCGGAGCCTACGAGCAGTACTTC. It translates to CASSVTGAYEQYF.

The chain couples TRBV18 to TRBJ1-1, with 9 bases fitting TRBD1. The CDR3 has 15 amino acids. V shed 0 bases, J shed 5 bases, and the junction held 4 bases outside the gene matches. Germline values: CDR1 KGHSH, CDR2 LQKENI. Written as DNA, the CDR3 is TGTGCCAGCTCACCACCCGGGACAGGGTGGACTGAAGCTTTCTTT. It specifies CASSPPGTGWTEAFF.

This chain links TRBV10-1 with TRBJ2-1; 10 nucleotides line up with TRBD2. Trimming cost V 6 bases and J 0 bases; bases outside gene matches: 8. The germline V gene has CDR1 WNHNN and CDR2 SYGVQD (reference sequence). CDR3 size: 17 residues. CDR3 sequence (DNA): TGCGCCAGCAGGGGCGCTAGCGGGGGTAGCTCCTACAATGAGCAGTTCTTC. It translates to CASRGASGGSSYNEQFF.

J is TRBJ1-2 and V is TRBV10-1; D possibly corresponds to TRBD1 (6 bases). The CDR3 consists of 15 residues. V was pared by 6 bases and J by 5 bases, with 19 bases between. Per the germline V gene, CDR1 is WNHNN and CDR2 is SYGVQD (reference sequence). For the CDR3, the DNA is TGCGCCAGCAGCCCTGGGACACCCGGGCCATATGGCTACACCTTC. As protein: CASSPGTPGPYGYTF.

V is TRBV5-1 and J is TRBJ2-7; 11 positions agree with TRBD2. The CDR3 totals 15 residues. Germline V gives CDR1 SGHRS, CDR2 YFSETQ. The V segment lost 2 bases and the J segment 3 bases; nucleotides outside the gene matches: 4. The CDR3 loop reads CASSLATSGDYEQYF. The CDR3 nucleotides are TGCGCCAGCAGCTTAGCGACTAGCGGGGACTACGAGCAGTACTTC.

J is TRBJ2-7 and V is TRBV11-2; TRBD1 aligns across 7 bases. The V and J ends lost 4 bases and 0 bases, in that order; junction bases with no gene match: 6. This CDR3 is built from 15 residues. Per germline, CDR1 SGHAT and CDR2 FQNNGV. The CDR3 bases are TGTGCCAGCAGCTACCGGACAGGACACTCCTACGAGCAGTACTTC. Amino acids: CASSYRTGHSYEQYF.

The V gene is TRBV6-1, the J gene TRBJ1-1; D unclear. The germline V gene has CDR1 MNHNS and CDR2 SASEGT. The CDR3 spans 16 residues. V was cut by 3 bases and J by 4 bases, with 18 bases left in between. CDR3 coding DNA: TGTGCCAGCAGTGAGCGCGGTTACATCACCGGCACTGAAGCTTTCTTT. This sequence encodes CASSERGYITGTEAFF.

The genes are TRBV6-5 and TRBJ1-1, with D possibly TRBD1 on 6 matching bases. The CDR3 contains 15 residues. CDR1 is MNHEY and CDR2 is SVGAGI in the germline V gene. Trimming left V 7 bases short and J 9 bases short, with 24 bases between. The CDR3, as DNA: TGTGCCAGCATTAGAATACAGGGTGGGTTTATTCAAGCTTTCTTT. Amino acid sequence: CASIRIQGGFIQAFF.

The count of this clone is one. The V call is TRBV9, the J call TRBJ2-1; D is perhaps TRBD2 (5 bases). CDR1 and CDR2 from the germline V gene are SGDLS and YYNGEE. V was shortened by 2 bases and J by 5 bases, with 11 bases between the two germline ends. This CDR3 comprises 14 residues. This CDR3 reads CASSVASFDNEQFF. As DNA, the CDR3 is TGTGCCAGCAGCGTGGCTAGCTTCGACAATGAGCAGTTCTTC.

This chain connects TRBV6-2 or TRBV6-3 to TRBJ1-5, with D perhaps TRBD1 (6 bases). The CDR3 spans 15 residues. The V gene's germline CDR1 is MNHEY and CDR2 SVGEGT. V was cut by 5 bases and J by 2 bases, with 13 bases left in between. Written as DNA, the CDR3 is TGTGCCAGCAGTAGGGAGGGGGGAGGCAATCAGCCCCAGCATTTT. It specifies CASSREGGGNQPQHF.

This chain connects TRBV13 to TRBJ1-2, with 8 bases aligning to TRBD1. Germline CDR1 reads PRHDT; CDR2 reads FYEKMQ (reference sequence). V lost 8 bases to trimming and J lost 5 bases; unmatched junction nucleotides: 10. The CDR3 sequence is 14 residues long. CDR3 bases: TGTGCCAGCGGGGGTTCAGGGGGCAGATATGGCTACACCTTC. Its translation: CASGGSGGRYGYTF.

The CDR3 nucleotides read TGTGCCAGCTCACCCAAAGACAGATTACACTCCTACGAGCAGTACTTC. Translating gives CASSPKDRLHSYEQYF. This chain links TRBV18 with TRBJ2-7; D may be TRBD1 (5 bases). The germline V and J ends were trimmed by 3 bases and 0 bases, with 15 bases remaining between them. The CDR3 loop spans 16 amino acids. CDR1 KGHSH and CDR2 LQKENI come from the germline V gene.

The rearrangement links TRBV6-6 to TRBJ2-1, with 16 bases matching TRBD2. Germline CDR1 MNHNY, CDR2 SVGAGI (reference sequence). The CDR3 is 14 amino acids. J was trimmed by 10 bases and V by 7 bases; bases with no gene match: 4. The CDR3 is CASTGTSGRGEQFF. CDR3 in DNA: TGTGCCAGCACGGGGACTAGCGGGAGGGGCGAGCAGTTCTTC.

The V and J genes are TRBV28 and TRBJ2-5, with 7 bases fitting TRBD2. CDR3 length: 14 residues. The germline V gene has CDR1 MDHEN and CDR2 SYDVKM. With V trimmed by 3 bases and J by 5 bases, 6 bases remained unmatched. CDR3 coding DNA: TGTGCCAGCAGTTTGAGTGGGAGGGTGGAGACCCAGTACTTC. This codes for CASSLSGRVETQYF.

The rearrangement links TRBV6-5 to TRBJ1-2; 9 nucleotides agree with TRBD1. The CDR3 runs to 15 residues. With 10 bases clipped from V and 1 base from J, the junction kept 10 bases outside the gene matches. The germline gives CDR1 MNHEY, CDR2 SVGAGI. CDR3 DNA sequence: TGTGCCACCACAGAAACAGGGGGCCGTAACTATGGCTACACCTTC. Its translation is CATTETGGRNYGYTF.

A remark on this clone: Germline is not matched at one junction end, which may reflect a read error. This chain connects TRBV11-3 to TRBJ1-1, with D perhaps matching TRBD1 (6 bases). CDR1 is SGHNT and CDR2 is YENEEA in the germline V gene. This CDR3 has 14 residues. CDR3: CASSAQTGNSEAFF. The CDR3 coding sequence is TGTGCCAGCAGCGCACAAACAGGGAACTCTGAAGCTTTCTTT.

CDR3 sequence reads: CASSQAYGGITDTQYF. The CDR3 DNA reads as TGCGCCAGCAGCCAAGCGTATGGGGGCATAACAGATACGCAGTATTTT. This chain joins TRBV4-3 and TRBJ2-3; TRBD1 might be the D (6 bases). Germline CDR1 and CDR2: LGHNA and YSLEER. This CDR3 region has 16 residues. V was cut by 1 base and J by 3 bases, with 14 bases left in between.